The 9 T cell receptor beta chains presented below share a single source sample, sequenced in a study of control samples from healthy donors and cancer patients. Sequencing was performed with immunoSEQ multiplex PCR; in TCRdb, only in-frame clones are kept and a portion is missing. The table records about 140,000 clones, 75% to 95% of them present only once. The sequenced sample consisted of blood. The origin of the receptors is a man between 18 and 29 years old in good health.

The CDR3 DNA reads TGTGCCAGCAGGACAGGGGAAGGTGAAAAACTGTTTTTT. This gives the protein CASRTGEGEKLFF. The chain recombines TRBV12-3 or TRBV12-4 with TRBJ1-4; 8 positions agree with TRBD1. V dropped 6 bases and J dropped 7; count of bases not matched to a gene: 4. This CDR3 contains 13 residues.

This sequence joins TRBV15 and TRBJ1-4; tentative D call: TRBD1 (6 bases). Germline V lookup: CDR1 LNHNV, CDR2 YYDKDF (reference sequence). This CDR3 region has 18 residues. V was pared by 0 bases and J by 7 bases, with 21 bases between. This CDR3 reads CATSRDAGTGGFGEKLFF. In DNA, the CDR3 is TGTGCCACCAGCAGAGATGCAGGGACCGGGGGCTTTGGTGAAAAACTGTTTTTT.

This chain joins TRBV25-1 and TRBJ1-3; no reliable D call. This CDR3 region has 10 residues. With 8 bases removed from V and 1 base from J, the gap between germline ends came to 0 bases. Germline V gives CDR1 MGHDK, CDR2 SYGVNS. The CDR3 nucleotides are TGTGCCAGCTCTGGAAACACCATATATTTT. It codes for CASSGNTIYF.

The rearrangement uses TRBV7-2 and TRBJ2-3; possible D gene TRBD1, 5 bases. Germline-derived CDR1 and CDR2 are SGHTA and FQGNSA. There are 15 residues in the CDR3. The ends were cut back, 5 bases at V and 3 bases at J, with 15 bases in the middle. The CDR3 is CASSQQTTETDTQYF. CDR3 sequence (DNA): TGTGCCAGCAGCCAACAAACGACAGAAACAGATACGCAGTATTTT.

The genes are TRBV10-3 and TRBJ2-7; possible D gene TRBD1, 5 bases. The CDR3 is 14 residues long. Germline CDR1 and CDR2: ENHRY and SYGVKD. The ends were cut back, 6 bases at V and 6 bases at J, with 18 bases in the middle. CDR3 nucleotide sequence: TGTGCCATCAGGGCCCCAACCCCAGGGCGCGAGCAGTACTTC. Amino acid sequence: CAIRAPTPGREQYF.

This chain uses TRBV7-9 with TRBJ2-5; D not certain. CDR3 length equals 13 residues. CDR1 and CDR2 (germline): SEHNR, FQNEAQ (reference sequence). The V end lost 2 bases, the J end lost 3 bases, and 7 bases lay between the germline ends. The CDR3 reads CASSLIGKETQYF. For the CDR3, the DNA is TGTGCCAGCAGCTTAATAGGGAAAGAGACCCAGTACTTC.

This chain links TRBV7-3 with TRBJ2-6; D is perhaps TRBD1 (5 bases). The CDR3 sequence is 16 residues long. The V end was cut by 2 bases, the J end by 3 bases, with 11 bases between. Germline V gene data show CDR1 as SGHTA and CDR2 as FQGTGA. The CDR3 coding sequence is TGTGCCAGCAGCTTAGGCAGGGCAGGTGGGGCCAACGTCCTGACTTTC. Amino acids: CASSLGRAGGANVLTF.

This chain links TRBV7-2 with TRBJ2-1; 12 bases agree with TRBD2. Trimming cost V 5 bases and J 6 bases; bases outside gene matches: 2. Germline V gives CDR1 SGHTA, CDR2 FQGNSA. The CDR3 has 14 residues. This CDR3 reads CASSPGLAGNEQFF. The CDR3 DNA sequence: TGTGCCAGCAGCCCGGGACTAGCGGGCAATGAGCAGTTCTTC.

The V gene is TRBV7-2, the J gene TRBJ2-5; TRBD2 might be the D (5 bases). Per the germline V gene, CDR1 is SGHTA and CDR2 is FQGNSA. The CDR3 extends over 15 amino acids. V lost 4 bases and J 5 bases, leaving 17 bases between the germline ends. The CDR3: CASSSQASREETQYF. In DNA form, the CDR3 reads TGTGCCAGCAGCTCCCAAGCGTCGAGGGAGGAGACCCAGTACTTC.